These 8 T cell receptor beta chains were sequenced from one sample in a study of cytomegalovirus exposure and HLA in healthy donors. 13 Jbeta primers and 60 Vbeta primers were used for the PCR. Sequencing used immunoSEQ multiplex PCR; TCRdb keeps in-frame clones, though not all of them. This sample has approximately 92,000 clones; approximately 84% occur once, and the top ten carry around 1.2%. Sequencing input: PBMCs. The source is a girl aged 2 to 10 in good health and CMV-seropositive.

The CDR3 DNA reads TGTGCCAGCAGTTACTCACGGGACACCTCATCCTACGAGCAGTACTTC. Translated: CASSYSRDTSSYEQYF. The V and J genes are TRBV6-5 and TRBJ2-7, with D possibly being TRBD1 (6 bases). This CDR3 is 16 amino acids long. V was pared by 0 bases and J by 1 base, with 13 bases between. CDR1 and CDR2 from the germline V gene are MNHEY and SVGAGI.

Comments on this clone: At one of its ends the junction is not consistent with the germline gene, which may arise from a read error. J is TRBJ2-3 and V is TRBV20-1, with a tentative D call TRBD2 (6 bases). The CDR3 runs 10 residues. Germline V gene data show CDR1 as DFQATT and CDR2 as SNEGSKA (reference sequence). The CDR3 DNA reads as TGCAGTGCTAGAGGCCCGGGAGTGGATTTT. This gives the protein CSARGPGVDF.

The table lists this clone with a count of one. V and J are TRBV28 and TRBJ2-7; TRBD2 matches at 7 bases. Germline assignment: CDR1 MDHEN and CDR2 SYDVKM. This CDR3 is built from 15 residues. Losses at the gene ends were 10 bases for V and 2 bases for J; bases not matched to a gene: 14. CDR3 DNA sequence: TGTGCCAACAGACCCCCGGGGGGACGTGCCTACGAGCAGTACTTC. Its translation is CANRPPGGRAYEQYF. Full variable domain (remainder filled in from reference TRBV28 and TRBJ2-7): DVKVTQSSRYLVKRTGEKVFLECVQDMDHENMFWYRQDPGLGLRLIYFSYDVKMKEKGDIPEGYSVSREKKERFSLILESASTNQTSMYLCANRPPGGRAYEQYFGPGTRLTVT.

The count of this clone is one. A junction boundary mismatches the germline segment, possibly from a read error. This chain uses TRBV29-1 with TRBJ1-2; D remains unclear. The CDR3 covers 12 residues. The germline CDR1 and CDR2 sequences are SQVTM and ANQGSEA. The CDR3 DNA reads TGCAGCGTTCTGAGAACTAACTGTGGCTACACCTTC. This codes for CSVLRTNCGYTF.

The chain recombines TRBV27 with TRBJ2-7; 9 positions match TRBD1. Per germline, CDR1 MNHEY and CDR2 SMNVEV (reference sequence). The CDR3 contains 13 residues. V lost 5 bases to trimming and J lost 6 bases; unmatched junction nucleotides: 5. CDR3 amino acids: CASSIGTGSEQYF. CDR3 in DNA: TGTGCCAGCAGTATCGGGACAGGGTCCGAGCAGTACTTC.

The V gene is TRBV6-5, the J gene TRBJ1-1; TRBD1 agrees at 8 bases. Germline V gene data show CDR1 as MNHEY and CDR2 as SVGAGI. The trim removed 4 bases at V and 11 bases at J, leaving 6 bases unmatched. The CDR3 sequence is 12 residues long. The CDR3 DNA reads TGTGCCAGCAGTTCCGGACAGGGTTCGGCTTTCTTT. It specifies CASSSGQGSAFF.

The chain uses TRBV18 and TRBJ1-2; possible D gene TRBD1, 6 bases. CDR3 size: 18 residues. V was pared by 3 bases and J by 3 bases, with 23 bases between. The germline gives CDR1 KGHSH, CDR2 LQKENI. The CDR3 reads CASSPYLGGGINDYGYTF. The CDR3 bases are TGTGCCAGCTCACCTTACCTGGGAGGGGGAATCAACGACTATGGCTACACCTTC.

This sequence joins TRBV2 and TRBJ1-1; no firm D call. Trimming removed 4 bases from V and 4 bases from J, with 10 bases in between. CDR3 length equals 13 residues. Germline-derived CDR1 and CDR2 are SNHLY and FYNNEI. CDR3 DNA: TGTGCCAGCAGTGGTGGGCGGGGCACTGAAGCTTTCTTT. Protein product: CASSGGRGTEAFF.